The entry below describes one T cell receptor (beta chain). From germline, CDR1 is SGHRS and CDR2 YFSETQ. The ends were cut back, 0 bases at V and 0 bases at J, with 9 bases in the middle. The CDR3 extends over 15 amino acids. This record comes from a study of blood T cell repertoires in COVID-19. In the original workflow: Scientists estimated how many nucleated cells there were by amplifying reference gene primers. Profiling relied on immunoSEQ multiplex PCR, and the TCRdb table lists in-frame clones only, not all of them. That table gives V, J and clone size, and the DNA gave D and trimming. The table lists 220,000 or so clones, around 90% of them singletons. The study drew participants aged about 18 to 95 years from 20 to 30 US areas. Cohorts were based on clinical histories the participants reported.

V gene TRBV5-1 combines with J gene TRBJ1-1; possibly TRBD1 for D (6 bases). The TCR sequence derives from a man aged 25 to 40 who had been exposed to COVID-19. Specimen: PBMCs or T cells enriched from blood (not recorded which). CDR3 sequence: CASSLEGEMNTEAFF. In DNA, the CDR3 is TGCGCCAGCAGCTTGGAGGGGGAGATGAACACTGAAGCTTTCTTT. Supplemented by reference TRBV5-1 and TRBJ1-1, the full variable domain reads KAGVTQTPRYLIKTRGQQVTLSCSPISGHRSVSWYQQTPGQGLQFLFEYFSETQRNKGNFPGRFSGRQFSNSRSEMNVSTLELGDSALYLCASSLEGEMNTEAFFGQGTRLTVV.